This TCR beta chain was retrieved from a study of blood T cell repertoires in COVID-19. Across the whole study: The origin of the acute and convalescent COVID-19 samples was the United States, Italy and Spain. T cells, B-cell-depleted T cells, or PBMCs provided the cDNA or gDNA that served as material.

This clone has more than one count but fewer than ten. In the study's own analysis: Reference gene primer amplification in the assay estimated nucleated cell counts. Some clones are missing from TCRdb's copy, which holds only in-frame ones; the method was immunoSEQ multiplex PCR. That table supplies the V and J calls and clone size; D and trimming were determined from the DNA. The data show 200,000 to 300,000 clones, with less than 90% seen just once and 1.5% held by the top ten. The material sequenced was peripheral blood. This TCR came from a woman between 35 and 50 years old who had recovered from COVID-19.

CDR3 region: CASSSAWDRGQAFF. The CDR3 DNA reads TGTGCCAGCAGCTCCGCGTGGGACAGGGGGCAAGCTTTCTTT. J is TRBJ1-1 and V is TRBV7-9, with 12 nucleotides matching TRBD1. CDR1 and CDR2 (germline): SEHNR, FQNEAQ (reference sequence). With V trimmed by 4 bases and J by 9 bases, 6 bases remained unmatched. The CDR3 runs 14 residues.